Each of the 6 T cell receptor beta chains below was sequenced from the same sample in a study of beta chain features in type 1 diabetes. General study results and limits: Shortening of TCRB CDR3s, moderate but significant, appeared in all four CD4+ subsets of Type 1 diabetes patients.

These receptors have no known antigen. Expressed TCRB transcripts got sequenced, as all isolated RNA was reverse transcribed. Profiled with immunoSEQ multiplex PCR; TCRdb holds only in-frame clones, not every one. This table holds almost 350,000 clones, over 7% found once. Sequencing was done on a sample of central memory CD4+ T cells from blood. These receptors all stem from a man in his thirties or forties with type 1 diabetes.

J is TRBJ1-5 and V is TRBV5-6; no reliable D call. The CDR3 consists of 15 residues. CDR1 and CDR2 (germline): SGHDT, YYEEEE. Trimming removed 2 bases from V and 4 bases from J, with 13 bases in between. In nucleotides, the CDR3 is TGTGCCAGCAGCTTAAGTCTGGCCCATAATCAGCCCCAGCATTTT. Residues: CASSLSLAHNQPQHF.

V is TRBV6-5 and J is TRBJ1-1; 9 bases fit TRBD1. The CDR3 runs 14 residues. After removal of 8 bases from V and 5 bases from J, the junction contained 9 bases not matched to a gene. In germline, CDR1 is MNHEY, CDR2 SVGAGI. The CDR3 bases are TGTGCCAGCCAAACTCTTGGACAGGGGACTGAAGCTTTCTTT. It codes for CASQTLGQGTEAFF.

The V and J genes are TRBV5-4 and TRBJ1-1, with D hard to call. Germline V CDR1 and CDR2: SGHNT, YYREEE (reference sequence). The CDR3 covers 16 residues. Trimming removed 4 bases at V and 3 bases at J, with 19 bases between. DNA of the CDR3: TGTGCCAGCAGCCCCGCCGGACGGGGATTATACACTGAAGCTTTCTTT. Translating it yields CASSPAGRGLYTEAFF.

Concerning this clone: Additional DNA sequences in this sample encode the identical CDR3. The chain combines TRBV7-2 with TRBJ2-1, with D possibly being TRBD1 (5 bases). V was shortened by 1 base and J by 3 bases, with 13 bases between the two germline ends. CDR1 is SGHTA and CDR2 is FQGNSA in the germline V gene. There are 16 residues in the CDR3. CDR3 sequence reads: CASSLVFGTGYNEQFF. DNA of the CDR3: TGTGCCAGCAGCTTAGTGTTTGGAACAGGCTACAATGAGCAGTTCTTC.

The genes are TRBV30 and TRBJ1-2; D is unclear. Deletions cut 0 bases from V and 10 bases from J, with 9 bases between. This CDR3 is 11 amino acids long. Germline-derived CDR1 and CDR2 are GTSNPN and SVGIG (reference sequence). The CDR3 loop is CAWSVAGIYTF. The CDR3, as DNA: TGTGCCTGGAGTGTCGCGGGTATCTACACCTTC.

The V call is TRBV5-4, the J call TRBJ2-7; 11 bases line up with TRBD2. The germline gives CDR1 SGHNT, CDR2 YYREEE (reference sequence). J was trimmed by 2 bases and V by 4 bases; bases with no gene match: 5. The CDR3 sequence is 15 residues long. In DNA, the CDR3 is TGTGCCAGCAGCCCGACTAGCGGGGCGACCTACGAGCAGTACTTC. Its translation is CASSPTSGATYEQYF.